A selection of T cell receptor beta chains follows, all from one sample in a study of T cell responses to AZD1222 COVID-19 vaccine. Profiled with immunoSEQ multiplex PCR; TCRdb holds only in-frame clones, not every one. The sample has about 99,000 clones, 70% to 90% seen once. The sample in question was peripheral blood, obtained on day 0 of AZD1222 vaccination. These receptors all stem from an adult in good health. CDR3s include the opening cysteine and the closing phenylalanine or tryptophan. The D gene is left open where the match is weak. Clone size is shown for a subset of rows, as once, few, many or a class of expanded clone.

.,TRBV14,.,TRBJ2-1,CASSQGLVLYNEQFF,TGTGCCAGCAGCCAAGGGCTAGTTCTCTACAATGAGCAGTTCTTC
TRBD1,TRBV24-1,.,TRBJ2-3,CATSGQGSTDTQYF,TGTGCCACCAGCGGACAGGGTAGCACAGATACGCAGTATTTT
.,TRBV7-8,.,TRBJ1-4,CASSLARTPNEKLFF,TGTGCCAGCAGCTTAGCCAGGACACCAAATGAAAAACTGTTTTTT
.,TRBV6-2/TRBV6-3,.,TRBJ2-5,CASSYPDKGAGKQETQYF,TGTGCCAGCAGTTACCCTGACAAGGGGGCGGGGAAGCAAGAGACCCAGTACTTC
TRBD1,TRBV9,.,TRBJ2-2,CASSVAGTGSPNLGELFF,TGTGCCAGCAGCGTAGCGGGGACAGGGAGCCCGAATTTAGGGGAGCTGTTTTTT
TRBD1,TRBV25-1,.,TRBJ1-4,CASSDQGQGAPTNEKLFF,TGTGCCAGCAGTGACCAGGGACAGGGGGCTCCAACTAATGAAAAACTGTTTTTT
TRBD2,TRBV5-1,once,TRBJ2-5,CASSLRGSGTSKETQYF,TGTGCCAGCAGCCTAAGGGGTAGCGGGACATCTAAAGAGACCCAGTACTTC
TRBD1,TRBV3-1/TRBV3-2,.,TRBJ2-2,CASSQDLGRGTGELFF,TGTGCCAGCAGCCAAGACCTGGGCAGGGGGACCGGGGAGCTGTTTTTT
.,TRBV6-5,few,TRBJ1-2,CASDGNYGYTF,TGTGCCTCGGACGGTAACTATGGCTACACCTTC
.,TRBV5-4,.,TRBJ2-6,CASSPSGTPISNVLTF,TGTGCCAGCAGCCCGTCGGGGACCCCAATCAGCAACGTCCTGACTTTC
TRBD1,TRBV24-1,few,TRBJ1-5,CATSDRTGGWADQPQHF,TGTGCCACCAGTGACCGAACAGGGGGCTGGGCGGATCAGCCCCAGCATTTT
.,TRBV7-8,.,TRBJ2-1,CASSLRGHEQFF,TGTGCCAGCAGCCTGAGAGGACATGAGCAGTTCTTC
.,TRBV12-5,.,TRBJ2-5,CASGREGSLGQETQYF,TGTGCTAGTGGGCGAGAAGGATCCTTGGGGCAAGAGACCCAGTACTTC